Presented here are 25 T cell receptor beta chains from one specimen sequenced in a study of shared clonotypes between healthy human individuals. Profiled with immunoSEQ multiplex PCR; TCRdb holds only in-frame clones, not every one. The sample has roughly 2.4 million clones, around 95% seen once. The source material was naive CD4+ T cells sorted from blood. The subset was: CD45RA+ positively selected. The receptors derive from a man aged 18 to 29 in good health.

The chain has TRBV7-6 and TRBJ2-1, with 9 bases that match TRBD2. The junction had 12 bases not matched to a gene; V was cut back by 7 bases and J by 8 bases. The CDR3 has 15 amino acids. Germline lookup yields CDR1 SGHVS and CDR2 FNYEAQ. The chain's CDR3 is CASTQSAGGPDEQFF. The CDR3, as DNA: TGTGCCAGCACCCAATCGGCGGGAGGGCCGGATGAGCAGTTCTTC.

The gene calls are TRBV7-6 and TRBJ2-2; tentative D call: TRBD1 (6 bases). Germline CDR1 is SGHVS and CDR2 is FNYEAQ. This CDR3 region has 14 residues. The germline V and J ends were trimmed by 4 bases and 1 base, with 7 bases remaining between them. The CDR3 region has the DNA TGTGCCAGCAGCTGGACAGAGAACACCGGGGAGCTGTTTTTT. Protein sequence: CASSWTENTGELFF.

The chain employs TRBV18 and TRBJ1-6, with D perhaps TRBD1 (6 bases). V was trimmed by 0 bases and J by 10 bases, leaving 16 bases between them. The CDR3 runs to 16 residues. Germline CDR1 KGHSH, CDR2 LQKENI. The CDR3 reads CASSPPAGAKGSPLHF. CDR3 coding DNA: TGTGCCAGCTCACCACCGGCAGGGGCGAAGGGGTCACCCCTCCACTTT.

The chain links TRBV19 to TRBJ2-5, with D uncertain. Germline CDR1 and CDR2: LNHDA and SQIVND (reference sequence). The CDR3 loop spans 13 amino acids. V lost 1 base, J lost 7 bases, and 10 bases lay in between. This chain's CDR3 is CASSIGTPGTQYF. The CDR3 bases are TGTGCCAGTAGTATAGGCACTCCGGGGACCCAGTACTTC.

V gene TRBV14 combines with J gene TRBJ2-5, with 16 bases lining up with TRBD2. The germline V gene encodes CDR1 SGHDN and CDR2 FVKESK. The CDR3 has 17 amino acids. The junction had 7 bases not matched to a gene; V was cut back by 3 bases and J by 6 bases. The CDR3 region is CASSQGLAGGPSQTQYF. CDR3 DNA: TGTGCCAGCAGCCAGGGACTAGCGGGAGGGCCGTCTCAGACCCAGTACTTC.

CDR3 DNA sequence: TGTGCCTGGAGTGTTCCAAGGCAGGGTTCCACTGAAGCTTTCTTT. It specifies CAWSVPRQGSTEAFF. The chain carries TRBV30 and TRBJ1-1; D possibly corresponds to TRBD1 (5 bases). CDR1 GTSNPN and CDR2 SVGIG come from the germline V gene (reference sequence). The ends were cut back, 0 bases at V and 4 bases at J, with 15 bases in the middle. The CDR3 spans 15 residues.

J is TRBJ1-2 and V is TRBV29-1, with TRBD1 as a possible D gene (5 bases). V dropped 4 bases and J dropped 6 bases, with 12 bases sitting between them. This CDR3 has 12 residues. The germline V gene encodes CDR1 SQVTM and CDR2 ANQGSEA. This CDR3 reads CSVGIAGDGYTF. The CDR3 DNA reads TGCAGCGTTGGTATAGCGGGGGATGGCTACACCTTC.

This clone showed up just once. The CDR3 protein is CASSHPGQGTNYGYTF. The CDR3 region has the DNA TGCGCCAGCAGCCACCCGGGACAGGGGACAAACTATGGCTACACCTTC. This chain joins TRBV4-1 and TRBJ1-2; 10 bases match TRBD1. Germline CDR1 is MGHRA and CDR2 is YSYEKL. This CDR3 region has 16 residues. V lost 3 bases to trimming and J lost 2 bases; unmatched junction nucleotides: 6.

The rearrangement links TRBV18 to TRBJ1-1; 8 bases fit TRBD1. J lost 7 bases, V lost 4 bases, and 5 bases had no gene match. CDR3 length: 13 residues. CDR1 is KGHSH, CDR2 LQKENI, per germline. The CDR3 region has the DNA TGTGCCAGCTCACTGGACAGGGCTTATGAAGCTTTCTTT. Translation gives CASSLDRAYEAFF.

The chain employs TRBV30 and TRBJ2-1, with 9 bases aligning to TRBD2. The CDR3 covers 14 residues. The trim removed 1 base at V and 4 bases at J, leaving 2 bases unmatched. Germline loops: CDR1 GTSNPN, CDR2 SVGIG (reference sequence). CDR3 sequence (DNA): TGTGCCTGGAGTGACCTAGCGGGGTACAATGAGCAGTTCTTC. Translating it yields CAWSDLAGYNEQFF.

This clone was counted once. The chain employs TRBV10-3 and TRBJ2-3; maybe TRBD2 (5 bases). The ends were cut back, 6 bases at V and 0 bases at J, with 10 bases in the middle. The CDR3 has 14 amino acids. In germline, CDR1 is ENHRY, CDR2 SYGVKD. The CDR3 loop is CAISGLPSTDTQYF. The CDR3 DNA reads TGTGCCATCAGCGGACTGCCTAGCACAGATACGCAGTATTTT.

V and J are TRBV4-1 and TRBJ2-7; 9 nucleotides line up with TRBD1. V gave up 2 bases and J gave up 7 bases; unmatched junction bases: 9. The length of the CDR3 is 15 residues. Germline assignment: CDR1 MGHRA and CDR2 YSYEKL. The CDR3 DNA sequence: TGCGCCAGCAGCCAACCAGGGACAGGGCGAAGGGAGCAGTACTTC. Translation: CASSQPGTGRREQYF.

The gene calls are TRBV6-5 and TRBJ1-5, with TRBD1 matching over 9 bases. The V gene's germline CDR1 is MNHEY and CDR2 SVGAGI. V shed 6 bases and J 7 bases; nucleotides not matched to a gene: 7. The CDR3 sequence is 14 residues long. CDR3 in amino acids: CASRPTGGLQPQHF. CDR3 bases: TGTGCCAGCAGGCCTACAGGGGGCTTACAGCCCCAGCATTTT.

The chain employs TRBV7-2 and TRBJ1-5, with a tentative D call TRBD1 (6 bases). The CDR3 has 15 amino acids. Germline CDR1 and CDR2: SGHTA and FQGNSA. The germline V and J ends were trimmed by 7 bases and 4 bases, with 17 bases remaining between them. Here the CDR3 reads CASTRAGGQNQPQHF. The CDR3 region has the DNA TGTGCCAGCACGAGGGCGGGGGGGCAGAATCAGCCCCAGCATTTT. Full variable domain (outside the CDR3, taken from reference TRBV7-2 and TRBJ1-5): GAGVSQSPSNKVTEKGKDVELRCDPISGHTALYWYRQSLGQGLEFLIYFQGNSAPDKSGLPSDRFSAERTGGSVSTLTIQRTQQEDSAVYLCASTRAGGQNQPQHFGDGTRLSIL.

This chain links TRBV2 with TRBJ1-1, with D perhaps TRBD1 (6 bases). V was trimmed by 8 bases and J by 1 base, leaving 14 bases between them. CDR1 is SNHLY, CDR2 FYNNEI, per germline. The CDR3 has 14 residues. DNA for the CDR3: TGTGCCAGCCGGACACAGGGCACGAACACTGAAGCTTTCTTT. It encodes CASRTQGTNTEAFF.

The V gene is TRBV29-1, the J gene TRBJ2-7, with TRBD1 as a possible D gene (6 bases). This CDR3 contains 24 residues. Germline CDR1 reads SQVTM; CDR2 reads ANQGSEA. Trimming cost V 6 bases and J 0 bases, with 45 bases left between them. DNA for the CDR3: TGCAGCGTCACGTTACCCCGAGTTTCTCGCAAAAACAGGGAAAGTGGGGGTTACTCCTACGAGCAGTACTTC. The encoded protein is CSVTLPRVSRKNRESGGYSYEQYF.

A remark on this clone: Other DNA sequences in the sample encode the same CDR3. The rearrangement joins TRBV4-2 to TRBJ2-7; no definite D call. V lost 0 bases to trimming and J lost 3 bases, with 3 bases between them. In germline, CDR1 is LGHNA, CDR2 YNFKEQ. The CDR3 is 12 amino acids. CDR3 in amino acids: CASSQDGYEQYF. As DNA, the CDR3 is TGTGCCAGCAGCCAAGACGGCTACGAGCAGTACTTC.

This sequence joins TRBV6-6 and TRBJ1-2; D may be TRBD1 (6 bases). V was pared by 8 bases and J by 4 bases, with 17 bases between. The CDR3 runs 14 residues. Germline V CDR1 and CDR2: MNHNY, SVGAGI (reference sequence). This CDR3 is CASRSQGNGYGYTF. CDR3 in DNA: TGTGCCAGCCGATCACAGGGTAACGGCTATGGCTACACCTTC.

CDR3 region: CASRPSGVYEQYF. In DNA, the CDR3 is TGTGCCAGCAGACCATCGGGGGTTTACGAGCAGTACTTC. J is TRBJ2-7 and V is TRBV28, with TRBD2 as a possible D gene (6 bases). The CDR3 runs to 13 residues. V dropped 6 bases and J dropped 4 bases, with 13 bases sitting between them. Looked up from germline, CDR1 is MDHEN and CDR2 is SYDVKM. Full variable domain (missing parts from reference TRBV28 and TRBJ2-7): DVKVTQSSRYLVKRTGEKVFLECVQDMDHENMFWYRQDPGLGLRLIYFSYDVKMKEKGDIPEGYSVSREKKERFSLILESASTNQTSMYLCASRPSGVYEQYFGPGTRLTVT.

This clone has just a few counts. The gene calls are TRBV19 and TRBJ1-5, with D unclear. The germline V gene encodes CDR1 LNHDA and CDR2 SQIVND (reference sequence). The ends were cut back, 4 bases at V and 7 bases at J, with 11 bases in the middle. The CDR3 runs to 13 residues. The CDR3 reads CASSTQTGQPQHF. The DNA of the CDR3 is TGTGCCAGTAGTACACAGACCGGGCAGCCCCAGCATTTT.

The count of this clone is one. The CDR3 DNA reads as TGTGCCAGCTCACCAAGGGAGAATGAGCAGTTCTTC. It translates to CASSPRENEQFF. The genes are TRBV18 and TRBJ2-1; D is perhaps TRBD2 (5 bases). Trimming removed 2 bases at V and 7 bases at J, with 6 bases between. Germline V CDR1 and CDR2: KGHSH, LQKENI. The CDR3 has 12 residues. Together with reference TRBV18 and TRBJ2-1, the CDR3 gives the full variable domain: NAGVMQNPRHLVRRRGQEARLRCSPMKGHSHVYWYRQLPEEGLKFMVYLQKENIIDESGMPKERFSAEFPKEGPSILRIQQVVRGDSAAYFCASSPRENEQFFGPGTRLTVL.

This clone was seen once. This chain connects TRBV6-1 to TRBJ1-5; D uncertain. The CDR3 has 15 amino acids. Germline values: CDR1 MNHNS, CDR2 SASEGT. V was shortened by 5 bases and J by 3 bases, with 14 bases between the two germline ends. The CDR3 nucleotides read TGTGCCAGCAGTCCCCGCGACGGATACAATCAGCCCCAGCATTTT. Translating gives CASSPRDGYNQPQHF.

The chain has TRBV6-4 and TRBJ1-1; weak D call: TRBD1 (5 bases). From germline, CDR1 is MRHNA and CDR2 SNTAGT. Trimming took off 3 bases at V and 0 bases at J, with 11 bases between the two ends. The length of the CDR3 is 15 residues. CDR3 DNA: TGTGCCAGCAGTGAAGCCTGGGGGATGAACACTGAAGCTTTCTTT. Translated, it gives CASSEAWGMNTEAFF.

The chain uses TRBV19 and TRBJ1-2; no clear D. Germline V gene data show CDR1 as LNHDA and CDR2 as SQIVND (reference sequence). Between the trimmed V and J ends, which lost 9 bases and 5 bases, there was a span of 13 bases. This CDR3 region has 12 residues. The CDR3 protein is CASSRPSYGYTF. The CDR3 region has the DNA TGTGCCAGCTCCCGTCCGAGTTATGGCTACACCTTC.

This chain links TRBV6-5 with TRBJ1-4, with TRBD1 matching over 11 bases. The CDR3 totals 15 residues. CDR1 is MNHEY, CDR2 SVGAGI, per germline. Losses at the gene ends were 4 bases for V and 7 bases for J; bases not matched to a gene: 5. CDR3 bases: TGTGCCAGCAGTTTGGGGACAGGGGGTTCTGAAAAACTGTTTTTT. Translating it yields CASSLGTGGSEKLFF.